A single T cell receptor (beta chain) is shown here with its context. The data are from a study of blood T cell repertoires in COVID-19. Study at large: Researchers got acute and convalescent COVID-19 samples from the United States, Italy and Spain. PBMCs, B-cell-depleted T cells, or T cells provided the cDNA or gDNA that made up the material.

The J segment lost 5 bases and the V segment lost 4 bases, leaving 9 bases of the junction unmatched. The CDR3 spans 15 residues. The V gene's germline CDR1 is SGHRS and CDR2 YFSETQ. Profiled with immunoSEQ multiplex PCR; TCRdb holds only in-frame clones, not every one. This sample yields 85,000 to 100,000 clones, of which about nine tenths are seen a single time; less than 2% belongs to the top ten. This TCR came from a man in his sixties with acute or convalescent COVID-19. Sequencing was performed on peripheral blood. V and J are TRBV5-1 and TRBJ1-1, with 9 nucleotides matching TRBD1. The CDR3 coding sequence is TGCGCCAGCAGCGACGGGGACAGGGTGGTGACTGAAGCTTTCTTT. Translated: CASSDGDRVVTEAFF.